Each of the 13 T cell receptor beta chains below was sequenced from the same sample in a study of blood T cells in healthy people across ages. Sample-barcoded 5' priming and a J-beta primer mix drove a second PCR of about 6 to 12 cycles. TCRdb fed the 5' RACE reads into MiXCR, producing one record per CDR3 protein. The profile covers fewer than 650,000 distinct CDR3 sequences, with 27% appearing a single time and roughly 3.5% taken by the ten largest. A further study also used this sample, focusing on T cells of mothers and their children.

Sequences were obtained from blood. The receptors come from a boy aged 2 to 10 in good health.

The chain has TRBV5-1 and TRBJ1-2, with a possible D match to TRBD1 (5 bases). CDR1 and CDR2 (germline): SGHRS, YFSETQ. Trimming removed 4 bases from V and 1 base from J, with 14 bases in between. The CDR3 runs 15 residues. CDR3 sequence: CASSHDLTVNYGYTF. The CDR3 DNA reads as TGCGCCAGCAGCCACGACCTGACAGTTAACTATGGCTACACCTTC.

This sequence joins TRBV9 and TRBJ2-2; possibly TRBD2 for D (6 bases). This CDR3 spans 18 amino acids. V was shortened by 0 bases and J by 4 bases, with 19 bases between the two germline ends. Looked up from germline, CDR1 is SGDLS and CDR2 is YYNGEE. CDR3 DNA sequence: TGTGCCAGCAGCGTAGACCCCTCGGCGGGAAAAGGCACCGGGGAGCTGTTTTTT. It codes for CASSVDPSAGKGTGELFF.

This clonotype was observed a few times. This rearrangement joins TRBV12-3 or TRBV12-4 to TRBJ2-1; 10 bases agree with TRBD2. This CDR3 is built from 15 residues. The ends lost 6 bases at V and 8 bases at J; junction bases unmatched: 10. For the CDR3, the DNA is TGTGCCAGCAGCCCCAGCGGGGGGGATAGGTATGAGCAGTTCTTC. Encoded protein: CASSPSGGDRYEQFF.

The chain has TRBV5-1 and TRBJ2-5; weak D call: TRBD2 (5 bases). CDR1 is SGHRS, CDR2 YFSETQ, per germline. The CDR3 covers 15 residues. Trimming stripped 0 bases from V and 5 bases from J, with 14 bases between. The CDR3 loop is CASSLDWAGGETQYF. CDR3 nucleotides: TGCGCCAGCAGCTTGGATTGGGCGGGTGGCGAGACCCAGTACTTC.

This chain joins TRBV2 and TRBJ2-7, with D perhaps TRBD1 (5 bases). V lost 2 bases and J 6 bases, leaving 8 bases between the germline ends. Germline-derived CDR1 and CDR2 are SNHLY and FYNNEI. The CDR3 is made up of 12 amino acids. In nucleotides, the CDR3 is TGTGCCAGCAGTGAACAGGGTATCGAGCAGTACTTC. Translated: CASSEQGIEQYF.

The sample holds a few counts of this clonotype. The chain carries TRBV4-3 and TRBJ1-2; D is uncertain. CDR3 size: 13 residues. Trimming took 3 bases from V and 6 from J, leaving 11 bases between them. The germline CDR1 and CDR2 sequences are LGHNA and YSLEER. The CDR3 loop reads CASSQVSGDGYTF. The DNA of the CDR3 is TGCGCCAGCAGCCAGGTCTCTGGTGATGGCTACACCTTC.

This clonotype was counted between two and nine times. The chain has TRBV27 and TRBJ2-2; TRBD2 matches at 10 bases. V was pared by 5 bases and J by 5 bases, with 14 bases of the junction left unmatched. CDR1 is MNHEY, CDR2 SMNVEV, per germline (reference sequence). This CDR3 is 18 amino acids long. This CDR3 reads CASSQTRRTSGQTGELFF. In nucleotides, the CDR3 is TGTGCCAGCAGTCAGACCCGTCGGACTAGCGGACAAACCGGGGAGCTGTTTTTT.

Many counts were recorded for this clonotype. The chain is built from TRBV12-3 or TRBV12-4 and TRBJ2-5, with D unresolved. The CDR3 covers 13 residues. Trimming cost V 5 bases and J 2 bases, with 9 bases left between them. CDR3 nucleotide sequence: TGTGCCAGCAGTCCAGGAGCGCAAGAGACCCAGTACTTC. Amino acid sequence: CASSPGAQETQYF.

This clonotype was observed a handful of times. The chain uses TRBV27 and TRBJ1-4; unclear D gene. Germline V lookup: CDR1 MNHEY, CDR2 SMNVEV (reference sequence). The CDR3 has 15 residues. Trimming removed 1 base from V and 6 bases from J, with 12 bases in between. The CDR3 region is CASSLFVGVDEKLFF. The CDR3 nucleotides are TGTGCCAGCAGTTTATTTGTTGGAGTCGATGAAAAACTGTTTTTT.

The gene calls are TRBV12-3 or TRBV12-4 and TRBJ2-7; D perhaps matches TRBD1 (5 bases). V was pared by 4 bases and J by 0 bases, with 16 bases between. The CDR3 has 16 amino acids. CDR3 in DNA: TGTGCCAGCAGTTCCTCGGACACCGGTTTCTCCTACGAGCAGTACTTC. Its protein is CASSSSDTGFSYEQYF.

A few counts support this clonotype. The gene calls are TRBV7-9 and TRBJ2-1; no reliable D call. The end of the DNA aligns better with TRBJ2-5, so the J call may be wrong. This CDR3 comprises 16 residues. CDR1 and CDR2 from the germline V gene are SEHNR and FQNEAQ (reference sequence). This CDR3 is CASSLAVYASVETQYF. CDR3 nucleotides: TGTGCCAGCAGCTTAGCGGTATATGCTAGTGTGGAGACCCAGTACTTC.

Details on this clonotype: A much larger clone differs by one base, so this may be a read error. The chain couples TRBV6-1 to TRBJ2-5, with 8 bases lining up with TRBD1. The CDR3 runs to 14 residues. J gave up 1 base and V 11 bases, and 9 bases lay outside the gene matches. Looked up from germline, CDR1 is MNHNS and CDR2 is SASEGT. Written as DNA, the CDR3 is TGTGCCGGCAACCGCGGACAGGGCCAAGAGACCCAGTACTTC. It encodes CAGNRGQGQETQYF.

The rearrangement links TRBV4-1 to TRBJ1-4; D is unclear. The CDR3 has 18 amino acids. Germline-derived CDR1 and CDR2 are MGHRA and YSYEKL. V lost 4 bases and J 0 bases, leaving 18 bases between the germline ends. CDR3 sequence (DNA): TGCGCCAGCAGCCGAACCCCGAGGACGATATCAACTAATGAAAAACTGTTTTTT. Its protein is CASSRTPRTISTNEKLFF.